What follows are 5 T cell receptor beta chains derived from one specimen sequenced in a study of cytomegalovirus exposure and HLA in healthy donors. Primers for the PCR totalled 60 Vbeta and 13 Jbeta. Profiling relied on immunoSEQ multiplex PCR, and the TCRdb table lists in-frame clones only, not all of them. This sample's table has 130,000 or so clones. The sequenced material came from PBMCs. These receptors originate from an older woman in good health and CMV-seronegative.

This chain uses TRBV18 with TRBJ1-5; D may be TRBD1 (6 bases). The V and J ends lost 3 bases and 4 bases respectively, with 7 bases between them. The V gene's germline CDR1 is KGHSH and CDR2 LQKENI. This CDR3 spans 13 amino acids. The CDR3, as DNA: TGTGCCAGCTCACCCGGACAGAATCAGCCCCAGCATTTT. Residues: CASSPGQNQPQHF.

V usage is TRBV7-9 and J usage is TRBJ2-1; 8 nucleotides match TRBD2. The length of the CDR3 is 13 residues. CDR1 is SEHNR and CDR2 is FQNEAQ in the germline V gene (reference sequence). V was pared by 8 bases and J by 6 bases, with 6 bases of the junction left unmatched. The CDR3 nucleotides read TGTGCCAGCTCCAAAGCGGGGGTCAATGAGCAGTTCTTC. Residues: CASSKAGVNEQFF.

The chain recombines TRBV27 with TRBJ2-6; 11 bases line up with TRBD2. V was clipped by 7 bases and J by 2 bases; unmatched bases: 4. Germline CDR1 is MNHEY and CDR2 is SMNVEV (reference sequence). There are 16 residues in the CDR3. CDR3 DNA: TGTGCCAGCAAGGCTAGCGGGAGGCCTGGGGCCAACGTCCTGACTTTC. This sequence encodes CASKASGRPGANVLTF.

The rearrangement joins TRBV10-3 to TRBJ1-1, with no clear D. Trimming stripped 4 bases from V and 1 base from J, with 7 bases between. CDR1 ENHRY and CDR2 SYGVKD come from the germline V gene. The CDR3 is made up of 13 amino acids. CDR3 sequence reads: CAISAGENTEAFF. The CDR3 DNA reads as TGTGCCATCAGTGCGGGAGAGAACACTGAAGCTTTCTTT.

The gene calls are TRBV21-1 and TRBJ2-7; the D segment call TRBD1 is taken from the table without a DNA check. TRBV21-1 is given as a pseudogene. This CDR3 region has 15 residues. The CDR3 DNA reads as TGTGCCAGCAGCAAAGGATGGACAGGTTGCTACGAGCAGTACTTC. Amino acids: CASSKGWTGCYEQYF.